This is a list of T cell receptor beta chains from one sample in a study of CD8+CD57+ T cells in acquired aplastic anemia. TCRdb redid the calling of the reads with MiXCR, one entry per CDR3 protein. The data show around 190,000 distinct CDR3 sequences, about 59% seen once. Specimen: sorted CD4+, CD8+, or CD8+CD57+ T cells (not recorded which) from PBMCs. The receptors here all came from a human donor in good health. CDR3s include the opening cysteine and the closing phenylalanine or tryptophan.

cdr3_aa | j_call | v_call
CSVAGEGTEAFF | TRBJ1-1 | TRBV29-1
CASSQGLAGELYEQYF | TRBJ2-7 | TRBV9
CSARVVRTDNSPLHF | TRBJ1-6 | TRBV20-1
CATAPPDTEAFF | TRBJ1-1 | TRBV7-9
CASSENLGYEQYF | TRBJ2-7 | TRBV7-8
CASSVVSAGNTIYF | TRBJ1-3 | TRBV9
CASSPPGTGTGDEQYF | TRBJ2-7 | TRBV7-8
CATSDFTSGSYEQFF | TRBJ2-1 | TRBV24-1
CASTGSRSGSDTGELFF | TRBJ2-2 | TRBV25-1
CSVAAGVGQPQHF | TRBJ1-5 | TRBV29-1
CAVAGQGSYEQYF | TRBJ2-7 | TRBV19
CATVLWDGTYNEQFF | TRBJ2-1 | TRBV15
CASSWGRIEQFF | TRBJ2-1 | TRBV7-9
CASSPPGTSGSSYEQYF | TRBJ2-7 | TRBV28
CASSGWTSGRADTQYF | TRBJ2-3 | TRBV19
CSARGSFGELFF | TRBJ2-2 | TRBV20-1
CATSDSEDPNPGELFF | TRBJ2-2 | TRBV24-1
CASSLLQGENEQYF | TRBJ2-7 | TRBV7-3
CANRDRGISPLHF | TRBJ1-6 | TRBV2
CAISQTSSTDTQYF | TRBJ2-3 | TRBV10-3
CASSTQDSGEQFF | TRBJ2-1 | TRBV19
CATSRAPTGGGNYGYTF | TRBJ1-2 | TRBV15
CASSLPGGNQPQHF | TRBJ1-5 | TRBV7-9
CRANTGTPQYF | TRBJ2-5 | TRBV20-1
CAISYRGTGYEQYF | TRBJ2-7 | TRBV10-3
CASSLGQGASGELFF | TRBJ2-2 | TRBV7-9
CASSLKAGGDTEAFF | TRBJ1-1 | TRBV7-3
CSVEADRSYEQYF | TRBJ2-7 | TRBV29-1
CSAGFRVDGANVLIF | TRBJ2-6 | TRBV29-1
CSARLSTEAFF | TRBJ1-1 | TRBV20-1
CATNDSRRGGPSDTKYF | TRBJ2-3 | TRBV24-1
CASTRDREAFF | TRBJ1-1 | TRBV12-3/TRBV12-4
CASSLVREHNNEQFF | TRBJ2-1 | TRBV7-3
CATSDMTAGANVLTF | TRBJ2-6 | TRBV24-1
CASSLVAGQQETQYF | TRBJ2-5 | TRBV7-9
CASSYSGQFSGNTIYF | TRBJ1-3 | TRBV6-5
CASSSSGGAGKETQYF | TRBJ2-5 | TRBV7-9
CASSWGGAGYEQYF | TRBJ2-7 | TRBV5-1
CASSEGGTATYRF | TRBJ2-7 | TRBV2
CATSTQGARGTIYF | TRBJ1-3 | TRBV15
CASSTPTGEYYEQYF | TRBJ2-7 | TRBV7-8
CASSGGSGQGNNQPQHF | TRBJ1-5 | TRBV7-8